Following are 18 T cell receptor beta chains from one sample sequenced in a study of cytomegalovirus exposure and HLA in healthy donors. It was with 60 Vbeta and 13 Jbeta primers that the PCR ran. Assay used: immunoSEQ multiplex PCR; TCRdb lists only in-frame clones, some missing. The sample comprises about 150,000 clones, 65% to 80% of which are singletons, and around 4.1% rests with the top ten. Material: PBMCs. These receptors were obtained from a woman aged 40-49 years in good health and CMV-seronegative.

The rearrangement links TRBV28 to TRBJ1-5; 7 nucleotides line up with TRBD1. CDR1 MDHEN and CDR2 SYDVKM come from the germline V gene. V gave up 1 base and J gave up 5 bases; unmatched junction bases: 8. The CDR3 consists of 16 residues. The CDR3 here is CASSLFGGQGDQPQHF. The DNA for the CDR3 is TGTGCCAGCAGTTTATTTGGGGGGCAGGGGGATCAGCCCCAGCATTTT.

The chain is built from TRBV18 and TRBJ2-7, with D maybe TRBD1 (5 bases). The CDR3 sequence is 15 residues long. V was clipped by 3 bases and J by 1 base, with 13 bases between them. Germline CDR1 and CDR2: KGHSH and LQKENI. The CDR3 nucleotides read TGTGCCAGCTCACCGTCGACAGAACATTCCTACGAGCAGTACTTC. This encodes CASSPSTEHSYEQYF.

The chain links TRBV28 to TRBJ1-1; no clear D gene. Looked up from germline, CDR1 is MDHEN and CDR2 is SYDVKM. V lost 5 bases and J 0 bases, leaving 16 bases between the germline ends. The CDR3 has 16 residues. CDR3 residues: CASSPPPGGMNTEAFF. CDR3 DNA: TGTGCCAGCAGTCCTCCTCCTGGAGGTATGAACACTGAAGCTTTCTTT.

This rearrangement joins TRBV19 to TRBJ2-2; no reliable D call. Per the germline V gene, CDR1 is LNHDA and CDR2 is SQIVND (reference sequence). The CDR3 is 15 amino acids. V dropped 5 bases and J dropped 0 bases, with 10 bases sitting between them. This CDR3 reads CASSPQYANTGELFF. In DNA form, the CDR3 reads TGTGCCAGTAGTCCCCAGTACGCGAACACCGGGGAGCTGTTTTTT. Variable domain in full (rest from reference TRBV19 and TRBJ2-2): DGGITQSPKYLFRKEGQNVTLSCEQNLNHDAMYWYRQDPGQGLRLIYYSQIVNDFQKGDIAEGYSVSREKKESFPLTVTSAQKNPTAFYLCASSPQYANTGELFFGEGSRLTVL.

The chain uses TRBV27 and TRBJ2-3, with 8 positions matching TRBD2. Trimming took 7 bases from V and 0 from J; bases not matched to a gene: 9. The V gene's germline CDR1 is MNHEY and CDR2 SMNVEV (reference sequence). The CDR3 has 16 amino acids. The CDR3 here is CASTPWGGRSTDTQYF. CDR3 bases: TGTGCCAGCACACCCTGGGGCGGGAGGAGCACAGATACGCAGTATTTT.

The chain recombines TRBV6-1 with TRBJ2-1, with 8 bases identical to TRBD2. This CDR3 has 16 amino acids. The junction had 3 bases not matched to a gene; V was cut back by 0 bases and J by 2 bases. From germline, CDR1 is MNHNS and CDR2 SASEGT. For the CDR3, the DNA is TGTGCCAGCAGTGAAGCGGGCGGGAGGACCTACAATGAGCAGTTCTTC. It codes for CASSEAGGRTYNEQFF.

The chain joins TRBV27 to TRBJ2-1; 7 bases are shared with TRBD2. With 5 bases clipped from V and 8 bases from J, the junction kept 12 bases outside the gene matches. CDR3 length: 15 residues. Germline assignment: CDR1 MNHEY and CDR2 SMNVEV (reference sequence). CDR3 sequence (DNA): TGTGCCAGCAGTCCTGGGGGAGGGTTGGGGGATGAGCAGTTCTTC. Its protein product is CASSPGGGLGDEQFF.

This chain uses TRBV5-1 with TRBJ1-6; D call uncertain. V shed 8 bases and J shed 5 bases, with 11 bases lying between them. Germline values: CDR1 SGHRS, CDR2 YFSETQ. The length of the CDR3 is 13 residues. The DNA of the CDR3 is TGCGCCAGTAACCGGGAGGATAATTCACCCCTCCACTTT. Encoded protein: CASNREDNSPLHF.

V and J are TRBV5-4 and TRBJ2-5; TRBD1 agrees at 8 bases. The CDR3 sequence is 15 residues long. From germline, CDR1 is SGHNT and CDR2 YYREEE (reference sequence). V shed 3 bases and J 5 bases; nucleotides not matched to a gene: 9. CDR3 coding DNA: TGTGCCAGCAGCTCCCGGGACAGGAAAAGTGAGACCCAGTACTTC. Translation gives CASSSRDRKSETQYF.

This chain links TRBV6-5 with TRBJ2-7, with TRBD1 matching over 7 bases. The germline V gene has CDR1 MNHEY and CDR2 SVGAGI. CDR3 size: 14 residues. V was clipped by 4 bases and J by 4 bases; unmatched bases: 7. The CDR3 nucleotides read TGTGCCAGCAGTTTCACAGGGGATGGGTACGAGCAGTACTTC. Its protein product is CASSFTGDGYEQYF.

The J gene is TRBJ2-2, the V gene TRBV28; D not certain. The germline V gene has CDR1 MDHEN and CDR2 SYDVKM. This CDR3 comprises 16 residues. The CDR3 nucleotides read TGTGCGTCGCACCATGGCAGCCAGGAAGGCACCGGGGAGCTGTTTTTT. Protein sequence: CASHHGSQEGTGELFF.

V is TRBV4-1 and J is TRBJ2-7; 8 bases line up with TRBD2. Trimming took 0 bases from V and 2 from J; bases not matched to a gene: 21. CDR1 is MGHRA and CDR2 is YSYEKL in the germline V gene. This CDR3 is 21 amino acids long. CDR3 residues: CASSQESGAGVAVRVPYEQYF. The CDR3 coding sequence is TGCGCCAGCAGCCAAGAAAGCGGAGCGGGAGTTGCTGTAAGGGTACCCTACGAGCAGTACTTC.

V gene TRBV6-5 combines with J gene TRBJ1-2; tentative D call: TRBD1 (5 bases). This CDR3 is 15 amino acids long. Germline V lookup: CDR1 MNHEY, CDR2 SVGAGI. V was trimmed by 5 bases and J by 0 bases, leaving 13 bases between them. CDR3 DNA: TGTGCCAGCAGTAGGACAAACCGCGCTAACTATGGCTACACCTTC. Translation gives CASSRTNRANYGYTF.

This sequence joins TRBV4-1 and TRBJ2-1, with D unresolved. V lost 5 bases and J lost 4, with 6 bases in between. CDR3 length: 12 residues. Germline values: CDR1 MGHRA, CDR2 YSYEKL. The CDR3 here is CASSTPYNEQFF. The CDR3 DNA is TGCGCCAGCAGCACTCCTTACAATGAGCAGTTCTTC.

The CDR3 protein is CASSLDLGGSPLHF. CDR3 nucleotide sequence: TGTGCCAGCAGCTTAGATTTAGGGGGTTCACCCCTCCACTTT. The chain combines TRBV11-3 with TRBJ1-6; D perhaps matches TRBD1 (6 bases). The ends were cut back, 0 bases at V and 9 bases at J, with 9 bases in the middle. The CDR3 totals 14 residues. CDR1 is SGHNT, CDR2 YENEEA, per germline.

The V and J genes are TRBV2 and TRBJ2-2; 9 bases agree with TRBD2. Looked up from germline, CDR1 is SNHLY and CDR2 is FYNNEI. The CDR3 runs 16 residues. V trimming: 0 bases; J trimming: 6 bases; junction bases outside the gene matches: 5. DNA of the CDR3: TGTGCCAGCAGTGAAGCCGAGGGACTAGCCCCCGGGGAGCTGTTTTTT. Residues: CASSEAEGLAPGELFF.

V and J are TRBV6-1 and TRBJ1-5, with D uncertain. Per germline, CDR1 MNHNS and CDR2 SASEGT. V was shortened by 2 bases and J by 7 bases, with 9 bases between the two germline ends. This CDR3 spans 13 amino acids. The CDR3: CASSETRSQPQHF. Here the CDR3 DNA reads TGTGCCAGCAGTGAAACGCGGAGCCAGCCCCAGCATTTT.

The rearrangement joins TRBV5-6 to TRBJ1-1, with D unclear. Germline V gene lookup returns CDR1 SGHDT and CDR2 YYEEEE. The CDR3 totals 12 residues. V was clipped by 2 bases and J by 6 bases, with 8 bases between them. The CDR3 spells CASSLIGSEAFF. The CDR3 DNA reads as TGTGCCAGCAGCTTAATTGGCTCTGAAGCTTTCTTT. The complete variable domain, with remaining parts taken from reference TRBV5-6 and TRBJ1-1, reads DAGVTQSPTHLIKTRGQQVTLRCSPKSGHDTVSWYQQALGQGPQFIFQYYEEEERQRGNFPDRFSGHQFPNYSSELNVNALLLGDSALYLCASSLIGSEAFFGQGTRLTVV.